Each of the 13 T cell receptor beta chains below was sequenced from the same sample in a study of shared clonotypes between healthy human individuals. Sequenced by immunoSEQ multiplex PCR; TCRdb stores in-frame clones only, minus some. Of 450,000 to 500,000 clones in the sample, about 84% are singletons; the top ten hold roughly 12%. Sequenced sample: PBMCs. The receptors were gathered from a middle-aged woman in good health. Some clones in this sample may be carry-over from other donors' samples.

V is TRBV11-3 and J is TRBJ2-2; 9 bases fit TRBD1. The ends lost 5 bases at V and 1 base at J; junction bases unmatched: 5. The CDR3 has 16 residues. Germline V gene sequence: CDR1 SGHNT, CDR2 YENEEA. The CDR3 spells CASSVTGQGNTGELFF. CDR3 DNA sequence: TGTGCCAGCAGCGTCACGGGACAGGGGAACACCGGGGAGCTGTTTTTT.

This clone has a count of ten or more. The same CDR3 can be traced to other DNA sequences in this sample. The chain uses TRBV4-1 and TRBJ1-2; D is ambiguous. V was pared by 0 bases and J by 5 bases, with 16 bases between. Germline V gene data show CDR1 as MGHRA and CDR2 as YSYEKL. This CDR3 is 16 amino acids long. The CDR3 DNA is TGCGCCAGCAGCCAAGAACATCGGGTATCGGATTATGGCTACACCTTC. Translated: CASSQEHRVSDYGYTF.

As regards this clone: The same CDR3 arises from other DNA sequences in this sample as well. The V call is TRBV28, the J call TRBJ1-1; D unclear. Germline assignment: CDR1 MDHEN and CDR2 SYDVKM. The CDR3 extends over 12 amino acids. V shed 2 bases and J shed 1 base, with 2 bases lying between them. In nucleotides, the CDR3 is TGTGCCAGCAGTTTAGCGAACACTGAAGCTTTCTTT. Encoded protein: CASSLANTEAFF.

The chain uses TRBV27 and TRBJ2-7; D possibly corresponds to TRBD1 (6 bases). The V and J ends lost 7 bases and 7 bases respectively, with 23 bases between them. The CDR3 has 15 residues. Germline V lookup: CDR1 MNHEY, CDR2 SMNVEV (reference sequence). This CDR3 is CASTVGTSPRGEQYF. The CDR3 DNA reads TGTGCCAGCACCGTAGGGACATCACCGAGGGGGGAGCAGTACTTC.

As DNA, the CDR3 is TGCAGCGCCTTGGCGGGGGCAGGCAATCAGCCCCAGCATTTT. Encoded protein: CSALAGAGNQPQHF. This sequence joins TRBV29-1 and TRBJ1-5; D possibly corresponds to TRBD1 (6 bases). Germline CDR1 reads SQVTM; CDR2 reads ANQGSEA. V lost 7 bases to trimming and J lost 2 bases, with 15 bases between them. This CDR3 has 14 residues.

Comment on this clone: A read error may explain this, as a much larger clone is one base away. The CDR3 spells CASSFSRTHYNEQLF. The CDR3 bases are TGTGCCAGCAGTTTCTCGAGAACCCACTACAATGAGCAGCTCTTC. The chain carries TRBV28 and TRBJ2-1, with D unresolved. This CDR3 has 15 residues. The germline CDR1 and CDR2 sequences are MDHEN and SYDVKM. The variable domain in full, with the rest retrieved from reference TRBV28 and TRBJ2-1, is DVKVTQSSRYLVKRTGEKVFLECVQDMDHENMFWYRQDPGLGLRLIYFSYDVKMKEKGDIPEGYSVSREKKERFSLILESASTNQTSMYLCASSFSRTHYNEQLFGPGTRLTVL.

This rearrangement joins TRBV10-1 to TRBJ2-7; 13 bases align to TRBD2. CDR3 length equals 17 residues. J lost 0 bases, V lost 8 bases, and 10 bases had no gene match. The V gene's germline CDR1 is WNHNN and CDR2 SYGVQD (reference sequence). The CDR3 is CASRGLAGTRSSYEQYF. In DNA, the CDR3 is TGCGCCAGCCGGGGACTAGCGGGGACTAGGAGCTCCTACGAGCAGTACTTC.

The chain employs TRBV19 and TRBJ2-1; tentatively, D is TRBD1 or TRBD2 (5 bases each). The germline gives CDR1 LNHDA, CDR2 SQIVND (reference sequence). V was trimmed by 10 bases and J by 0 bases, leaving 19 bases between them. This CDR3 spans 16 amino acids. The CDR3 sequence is CATQKAWGSSYNEQFF. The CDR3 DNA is TGTGCCACCCAGAAGGCATGGGGGAGCTCCTACAATGAGCAGTTCTTC.

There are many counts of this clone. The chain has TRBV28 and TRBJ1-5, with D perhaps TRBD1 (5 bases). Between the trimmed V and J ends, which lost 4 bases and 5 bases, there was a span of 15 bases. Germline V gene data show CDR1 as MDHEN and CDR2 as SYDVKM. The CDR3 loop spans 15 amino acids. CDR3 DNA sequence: TGTGCCAGCAGTTCCGGGGCAGGTGATTATCAGCCCCAGCATTTT. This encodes CASSSGAGDYQPQHF.

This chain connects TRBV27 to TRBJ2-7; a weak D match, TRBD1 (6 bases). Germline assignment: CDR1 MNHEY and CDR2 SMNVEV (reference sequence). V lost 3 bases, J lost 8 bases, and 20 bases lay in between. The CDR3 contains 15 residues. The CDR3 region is CASSFDRQADAKQYF. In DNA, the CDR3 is TGTGCCAGCAGTTTCGATCGACAGGCCGACGCGAAGCAGTACTTC.

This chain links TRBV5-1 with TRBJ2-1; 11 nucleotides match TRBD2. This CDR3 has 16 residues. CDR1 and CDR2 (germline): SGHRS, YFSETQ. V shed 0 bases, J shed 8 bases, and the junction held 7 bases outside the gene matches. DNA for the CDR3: TGCGCCAGCAGCTTGGAACTAGCGGGAGTATCCCATGAGCAGTTCTTC. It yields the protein CASSLELAGVSHEQFF. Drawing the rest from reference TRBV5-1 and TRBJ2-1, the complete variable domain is KAGVTQTPRYLIKTRGQQVTLSCSPISGHRSVSWYQQTPGQGLQFLFEYFSETQRNKGNFPGRFSGRQFSNSRSEMNVSTLELGDSALYLCASSLELAGVSHEQFFGPGTRLTVL.

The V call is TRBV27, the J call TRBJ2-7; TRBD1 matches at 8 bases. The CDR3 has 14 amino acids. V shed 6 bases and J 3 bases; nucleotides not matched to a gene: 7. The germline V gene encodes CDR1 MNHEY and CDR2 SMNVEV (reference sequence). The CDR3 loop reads CASRRTGTNYEQYF. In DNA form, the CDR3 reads TGTGCCAGCAGGCGGACAGGGACCAACTACGAGCAGTACTTC.

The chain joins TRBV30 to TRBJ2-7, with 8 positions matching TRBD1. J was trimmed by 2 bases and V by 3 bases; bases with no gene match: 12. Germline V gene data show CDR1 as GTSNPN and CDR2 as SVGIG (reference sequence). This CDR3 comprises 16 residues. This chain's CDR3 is CAWRGQGALTAYEQYF. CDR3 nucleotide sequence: TGTGCCTGGAGGGGGCAGGGGGCGTTGACGGCCTACGAGCAGTACTTC.